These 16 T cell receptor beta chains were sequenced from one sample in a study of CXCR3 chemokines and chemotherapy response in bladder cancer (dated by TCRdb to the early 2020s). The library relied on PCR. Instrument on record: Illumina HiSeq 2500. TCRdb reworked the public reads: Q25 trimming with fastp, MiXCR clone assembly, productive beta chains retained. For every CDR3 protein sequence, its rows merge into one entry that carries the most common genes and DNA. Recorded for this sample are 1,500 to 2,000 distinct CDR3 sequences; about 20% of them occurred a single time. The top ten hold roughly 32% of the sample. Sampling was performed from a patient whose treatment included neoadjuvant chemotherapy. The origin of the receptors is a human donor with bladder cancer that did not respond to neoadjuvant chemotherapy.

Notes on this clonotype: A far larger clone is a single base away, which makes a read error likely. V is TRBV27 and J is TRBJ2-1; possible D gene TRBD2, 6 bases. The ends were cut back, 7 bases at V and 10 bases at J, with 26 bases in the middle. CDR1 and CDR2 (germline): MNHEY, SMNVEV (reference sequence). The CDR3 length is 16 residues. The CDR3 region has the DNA TGTGCCAGCATCGTGGGCGGAGGGAATTTCTCCCGCGAGCAGTTCTTC. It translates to CASIVGGGNFSREQFF.

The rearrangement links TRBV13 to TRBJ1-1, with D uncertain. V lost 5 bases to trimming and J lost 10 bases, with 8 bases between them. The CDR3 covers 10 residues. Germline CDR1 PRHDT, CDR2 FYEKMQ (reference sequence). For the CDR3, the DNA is TGTGCCAGCAGCCAGGAAACAGCTTTCTTT. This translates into CASSQETAFF.

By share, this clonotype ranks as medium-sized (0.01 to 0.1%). This CDR3 reads CASSFKTTDLISGGNYEQYF. DNA for the CDR3: TGTGCCAGTAGTTTTAAGACGACTGATTTAATTAGCGGGGGGAACTACGAGCAGTACTTC. This sequence joins TRBV19 and TRBJ2-7; TRBD2 matches 10 bases. The CDR3 runs 20 residues. Germline loops: CDR1 LNHDA, CDR2 SQIVND (reference sequence). The J segment lost 3 bases and the V segment lost 5 bases, leaving 22 bases of the junction unmatched.

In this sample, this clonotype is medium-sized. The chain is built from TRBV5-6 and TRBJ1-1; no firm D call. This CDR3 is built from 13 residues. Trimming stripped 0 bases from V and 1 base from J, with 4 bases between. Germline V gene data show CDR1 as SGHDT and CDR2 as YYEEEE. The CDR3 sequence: CASSLGENTEAFF. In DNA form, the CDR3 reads TGTGCCAGCAGCTTGGGGGAGAACACTGAAGCTTTCTTT. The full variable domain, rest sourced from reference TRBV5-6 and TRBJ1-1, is DAGVTQSPTHLIKTRGQQVTLRCSPKSGHDTVSWYQQALGQGPQFIFQYYEEEERQRGNFPDRFSGHQFPNYSSELNVNALLLGDSALYLCASSLGENTEAFFGQGTRLTVV.

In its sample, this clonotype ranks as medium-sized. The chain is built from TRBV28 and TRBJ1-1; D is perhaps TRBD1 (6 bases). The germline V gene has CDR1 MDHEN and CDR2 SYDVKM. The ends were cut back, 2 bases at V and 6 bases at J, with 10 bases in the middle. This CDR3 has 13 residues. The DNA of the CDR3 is TGTGCCAGCAGTTTAGGGGCAGGGGCTGAAGCTTTCTTT. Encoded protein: CASSLGAGAEAFF.

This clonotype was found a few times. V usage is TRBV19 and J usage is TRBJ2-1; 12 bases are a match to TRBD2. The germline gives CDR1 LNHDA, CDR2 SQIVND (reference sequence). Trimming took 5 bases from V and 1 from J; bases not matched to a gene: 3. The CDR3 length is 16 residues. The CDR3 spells CASSPTSGGSYNEQFF. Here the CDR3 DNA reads TGTGCCAGTAGTCCGACTAGCGGGGGTTCCTACAATGAGCAGTTCTTC.

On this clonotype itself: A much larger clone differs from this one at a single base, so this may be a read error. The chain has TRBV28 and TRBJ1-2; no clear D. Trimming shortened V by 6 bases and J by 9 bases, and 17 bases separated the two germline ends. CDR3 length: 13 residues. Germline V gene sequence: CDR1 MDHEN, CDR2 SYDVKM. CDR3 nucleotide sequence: TGTGCCAGCAGCCTCGGGATACCTGACAGCTACACCTTC. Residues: CASSLGIPDSYTF.

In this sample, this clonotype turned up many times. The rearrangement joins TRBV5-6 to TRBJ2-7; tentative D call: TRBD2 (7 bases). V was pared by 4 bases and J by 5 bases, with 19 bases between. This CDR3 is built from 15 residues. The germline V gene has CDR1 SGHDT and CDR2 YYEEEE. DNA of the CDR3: TGTGCCAGCAGCGACTCCCGGGGGGCCCTCGACGAGCAGTACTTC. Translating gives CASSDSRGALDEQYF.

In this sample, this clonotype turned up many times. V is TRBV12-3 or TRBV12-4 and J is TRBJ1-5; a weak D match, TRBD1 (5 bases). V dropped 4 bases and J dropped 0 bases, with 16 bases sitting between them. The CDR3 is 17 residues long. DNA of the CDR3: TGTGCCAGCAGTTCGACAGTGTCGGTATATAGCAATCAGCCCCAGCATTTT. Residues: CASSSTVSVYSNQPQHF.

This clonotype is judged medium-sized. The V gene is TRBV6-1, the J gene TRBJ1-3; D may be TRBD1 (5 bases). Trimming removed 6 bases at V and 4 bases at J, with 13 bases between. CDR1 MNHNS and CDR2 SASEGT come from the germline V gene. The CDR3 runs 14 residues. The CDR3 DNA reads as TGTGCCAGCAGAGGGGTGGAGAGCGGAAACACCATATATTTT. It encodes CASRGVESGNTIYF.

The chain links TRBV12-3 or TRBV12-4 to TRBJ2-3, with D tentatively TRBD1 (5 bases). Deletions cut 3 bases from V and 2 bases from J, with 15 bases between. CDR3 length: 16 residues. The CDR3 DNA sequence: TGTGCCAGCAGTTTCATCAGACAGATATTCACAGATACGCAGTATTTT. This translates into CASSFIRQIFTDTQYF.

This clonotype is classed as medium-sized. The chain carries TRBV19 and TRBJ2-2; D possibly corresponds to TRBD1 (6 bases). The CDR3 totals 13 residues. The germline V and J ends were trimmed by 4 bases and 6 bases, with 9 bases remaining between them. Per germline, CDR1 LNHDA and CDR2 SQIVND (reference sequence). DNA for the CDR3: TGTGCCAGTAGTAACAGGGTTCCCGGGGAGCTGTTTTTT. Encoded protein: CASSNRVPGELFF.

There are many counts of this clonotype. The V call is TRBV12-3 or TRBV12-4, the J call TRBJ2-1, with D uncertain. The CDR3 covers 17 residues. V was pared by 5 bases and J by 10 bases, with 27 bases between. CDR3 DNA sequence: TGTGCCAGCAGTCCCCCCCTCGGGTTAGTTGGCAATGGCGAGCAGTTCTTC. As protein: CASSPPLGLVGNGEQFF.

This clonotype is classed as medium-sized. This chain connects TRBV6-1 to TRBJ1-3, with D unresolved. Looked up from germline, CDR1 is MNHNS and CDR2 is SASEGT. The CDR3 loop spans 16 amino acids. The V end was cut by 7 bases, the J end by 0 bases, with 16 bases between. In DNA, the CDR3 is TGTGCCAGCACTAGTATGAGCCGTATCTCTGGAAACACCATATATTTT. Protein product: CASTSMSRISGNTIYF.

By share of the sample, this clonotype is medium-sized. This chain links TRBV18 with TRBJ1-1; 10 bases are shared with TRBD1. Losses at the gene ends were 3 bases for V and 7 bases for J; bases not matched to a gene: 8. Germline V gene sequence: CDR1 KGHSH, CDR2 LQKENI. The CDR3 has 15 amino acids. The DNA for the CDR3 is TGTGCCAGCTCACCCCGGGACAGGGGACGCGGTGAAGCTTTCTTT. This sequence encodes CASSPRDRGRGEAFF.

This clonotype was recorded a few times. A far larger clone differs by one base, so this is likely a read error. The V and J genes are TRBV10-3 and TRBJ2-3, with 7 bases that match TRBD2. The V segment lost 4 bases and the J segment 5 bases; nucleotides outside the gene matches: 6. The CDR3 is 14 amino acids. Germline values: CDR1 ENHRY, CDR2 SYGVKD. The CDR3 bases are TGTGCCATCAGTGGGGGGGGTCCCGGAGATACGCAGTATTTT. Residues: CAISGGGPGDTQYF.